The 10 T cell receptor beta chains given below trace back to one sample, sequenced in a study of blood T cell repertoires in COVID-19. Some clones are missing from TCRdb's copy, which holds only in-frame ones; the method was immunoSEQ multiplex PCR. The sample lists about 68,000 clones, around three quarters occurring once. Sequencing was done on a sample of peripheral blood. The receptor set was obtained from a human donor in a cohort sampled during active COVID-19.

This clone is a singleton in its sample. The rearrangement uses TRBV7-2 and TRBJ2-7; possible D gene TRBD2, 6 bases. The CDR3 sequence is 13 residues long. The germline V gene encodes CDR1 SGHTA and CDR2 FQGNSA. Between the trimmed V and J ends, which lost 6 bases and 4 bases, there was a span of 13 bases. This chain's CDR3 is CASSPLGGYEQYF. The CDR3 coding sequence is TGTGCCAGCAGTCCCCTGGGGGGTTACGAGCAGTACTTC.

The chain recombines TRBV5-1 with TRBJ2-5, with 9 bases aligning to TRBD2. The CDR3 is 16 residues long. J gave up 2 bases and V 0 bases, and 5 bases lay outside the gene matches. Germline V gene lookup returns CDR1 SGHRS and CDR2 YFSETQ. CDR3 protein: CASSLGGGGGQETQYF. DNA for the CDR3: TGCGCCAGCAGCTTGGGAGGCGGGGGGGGGCAAGAGACCCAGTACTTC. Full variable domain (outside the CDR3, taken from reference TRBV5-1 and TRBJ2-5): KAGVTQTPRYLIKTRGQQVTLSCSPISGHRSVSWYQQTPGQGLQFLFEYFSETQRNKGNFPGRFSGRQFSNSRSEMNVSTLELGDSALYLCASSLGGGGGQETQYFGPGTRLLVL.

V usage is TRBV3-1 (or the pseudogene TRBV3-2) and J usage is TRBJ1-2; 8 bases are a match to TRBD1. This CDR3 has 14 amino acids. V dropped 5 bases and J dropped 8; count of bases not matched to a gene: 10. Germline V CDR1 and CDR2: LGHDT, YNNKEL (reference sequence). CDR3 nucleotide sequence: TGTGCCAGCAGCACCCGGGACAGGCCGGCAGGCTACACCTTC. Its protein is CASSTRDRPAGYTF.

There are a few counts of this clone. The rearrangement links TRBV2 to TRBJ2-4, with D unresolved. The CDR3 has 15 residues. V was clipped by 4 bases and J by 1 base, with 11 bases between them. CDR1 and CDR2 from the germline V gene are SNHLY and FYNNEI. DNA for the CDR3: TGTGCCAGCAGTGCCGACTCTGGGGCCAAAAACATTCAGTACTTC. It yields the protein CASSADSGAKNIQYF.

The rearrangement links TRBV3-1 (or the pseudogene TRBV3-2) to TRBJ1-3; 8 nucleotides align to TRBD1. This CDR3 region has 17 residues. The germline V gene encodes CDR1 LGHDT and CDR2 YNNKEL (reference sequence). The V and J ends lost 5 bases and 2 bases, in that order; junction bases with no gene match: 11. This chain's CDR3 is CASSYPGQGAPGNTIYF. CDR3 nucleotides: TGTGCCAGCAGCTACCCAGGGCAGGGGGCGCCTGGAAACACCATATATTTT.

The chain combines TRBV3-1 (or the pseudogene TRBV3-2) with TRBJ2-3; 7 bases line up with TRBD2. CDR1 and CDR2 (germline): LGHDT, YNNKEL (reference sequence). The V segment lost 10 bases and the J segment 1 base; nucleotides outside the gene matches: 8. The CDR3 is 14 amino acids. CDR3: CAISSAGGTDTQYF. CDR3 in DNA: TGTGCCATCTCAAGCGCGGGGGGCACAGATACGCAGTATTTT.

The rearrangement uses TRBV7-9 and TRBJ2-3; D not resolved. Per germline, CDR1 SEHNR and CDR2 FQNEAQ (reference sequence). Deletions cut 2 bases from V and 0 bases from J, with 9 bases between. The length of the CDR3 is 15 residues. The CDR3 reads CASSLLSPSTDTQYF. DNA for the CDR3: TGTGCCAGCAGCTTATTGAGTCCCAGCACAGATACGCAGTATTTT.

V and J are TRBV3-1 (or the pseudogene TRBV3-2) and TRBJ2-3; 9 bases agree with TRBD2. J gave up 1 base and V 2 bases, and 4 bases lay outside the gene matches. Germline CDR1 reads LGHDT; CDR2 reads YNNKEL (reference sequence). The CDR3 runs to 16 residues. CDR3: CASSQMGLAGTDTQYF. The CDR3, as DNA: TGTGCCAGCAGCCAAATGGGACTAGCAGGCACAGATACGCAGTATTTT.

The chain is built from TRBV7-2 and TRBJ2-7, with TRBD1 as a possible D gene (5 bases). Germline CDR1 reads SGHTA; CDR2 reads FQGNSA. The CDR3 runs 15 residues. With 4 bases removed from V and 0 bases from J, the gap between germline ends came to 13 bases. DNA of the CDR3: TGTGCCAGCAGCTCCTATCCGGACAACTCCTACGAGCAGTACTTC. Translation: CASSSYPDNSYEQYF.

The V gene is TRBV3-1 (or the pseudogene TRBV3-2), the J gene TRBJ2-1, with TRBD1 as a possible D gene (5 bases). Deletions cut 1 base from V and 6 bases from J, with 10 bases between. This CDR3 spans 14 amino acids. Germline assignment: CDR1 LGHDT and CDR2 YNNKEL (reference sequence). The CDR3 bases are TGTGCCAGCAGCCAAGGTCTGGGGCGCAATGAGCAGTTCTTC. It yields the protein CASSQGLGRNEQFF.